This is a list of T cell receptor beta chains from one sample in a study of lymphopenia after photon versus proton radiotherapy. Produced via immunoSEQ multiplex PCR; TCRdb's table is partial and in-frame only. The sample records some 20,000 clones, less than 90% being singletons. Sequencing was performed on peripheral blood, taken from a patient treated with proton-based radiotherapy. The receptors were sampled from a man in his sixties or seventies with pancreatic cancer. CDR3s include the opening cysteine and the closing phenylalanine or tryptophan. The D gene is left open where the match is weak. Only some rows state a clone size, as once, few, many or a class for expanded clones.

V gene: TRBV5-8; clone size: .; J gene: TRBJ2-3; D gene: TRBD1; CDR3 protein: CASSVGRDRSTDTQYF; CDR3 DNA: TGTGCCAGCAGCGTAGGTCGGGACAGGTCCACAGATACGCAGTATTTT
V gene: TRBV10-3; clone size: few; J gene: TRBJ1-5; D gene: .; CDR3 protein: CAISERADQPQHF; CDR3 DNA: TGTGCCATCAGTGAACGGGCAGACCAGCCCCAGCATTTT
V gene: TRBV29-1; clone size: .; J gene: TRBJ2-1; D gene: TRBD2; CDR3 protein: CSVEETSGRRDEQFF; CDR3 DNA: TGCAGCGTTGAAGAGACTAGCGGGAGGCGCGATGAGCAGTTCTTC
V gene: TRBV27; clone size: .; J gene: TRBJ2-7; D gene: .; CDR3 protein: CASSFRGAPPKNEQYF; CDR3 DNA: TGTGCCAGCAGTTTCCGTGGGGCCCCACCGAAGAACGAGCAGTACTTC
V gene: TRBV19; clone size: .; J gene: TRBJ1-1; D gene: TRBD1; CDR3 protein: CASRLWDSRNTEAFF; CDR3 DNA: TGTGCCAGTAGGCTCTGGGACAGCCGAAACACTGAAGCTTTCTTT
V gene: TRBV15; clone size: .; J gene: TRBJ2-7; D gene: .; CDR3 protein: CATSSRTASSYEQYF; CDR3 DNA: TGTGCCACCAGCAGTCGGACAGCAAGTTCCTACGAGCAGTACTTC
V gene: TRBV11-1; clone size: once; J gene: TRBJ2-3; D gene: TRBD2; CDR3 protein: CASRISGGGTDTQYF; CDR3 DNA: TGTGCCAGCAGAATTAGCGGGGGGGGCACAGATACGCAGTATTTT
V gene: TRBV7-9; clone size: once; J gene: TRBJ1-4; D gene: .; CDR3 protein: CASTLTATNEKLFF; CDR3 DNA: TGTGCCAGCACCCTGACAGCAACTAATGAAAAACTGTTTTTT
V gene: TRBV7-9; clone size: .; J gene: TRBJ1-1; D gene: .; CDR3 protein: CASQPSAGFSGRVNTEAFF; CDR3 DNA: TGTGCCAGCCAACCCTCCGCAGGGTTTTCCGGGAGAGTGAACACTGAAGCTTTCTTT
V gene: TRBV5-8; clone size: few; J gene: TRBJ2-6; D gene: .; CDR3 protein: CASRRGPTRSGANVLTF; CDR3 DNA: TGTGCCAGCAGACGGGGGCCCACGCGGTCTGGGGCCAACGTCCTGACTTTC
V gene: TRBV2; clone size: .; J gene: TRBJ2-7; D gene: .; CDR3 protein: CASSEGLDRYEQYF; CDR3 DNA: TGTGCCAGCAGTGAAGGTCTCGACAGATACGAGCAGTACTTC
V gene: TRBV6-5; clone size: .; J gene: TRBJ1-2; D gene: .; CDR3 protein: CASSYSSVGGGYTF; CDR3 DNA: TGTGCCAGCAGTTACTCTTCCGTAGGCGGCGGCTACACCTTC
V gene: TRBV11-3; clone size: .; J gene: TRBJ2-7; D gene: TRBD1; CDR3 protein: CASSLGDRSYEQYF; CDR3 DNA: TGTGCCAGCAGCTTAGGGGACAGGTCCTACGAGCAGTACTTC